The present entry profiles one T cell receptor beta chain with its context. Data came from immunoSEQ multiplex PCR; TCRdb stores just in-frame clones and leaves some out. The table shows approximately 270,000 clones, with approximately 85% occurring only once. These data belong to a study of blood T cell repertoires in COVID-19. Study at large: In each case, the material was cDNA or gDNA derived from T cells, B-cell-depleted T cells, or PBMCs.

Germline trimming cut 4 bases from V and 7 bases from J; bases unmatched to any gene: 10. Germline CDR1 SQVTM, CDR2 ANQGSEA. CDR3 length equals 14 residues. The material sequenced was peripheral blood. This sequence was found in a human donor with COVID-19, enrolled during active disease. The donor label of this sample is uncertain. The V and J genes are TRBV29-1 and TRBJ2-5; 9 positions agree with TRBD2. This CDR3 reads CSVALAGESGTQYF. In DNA form, the CDR3 reads TGCAGCGTTGCCTTAGCGGGAGAATCCGGGACCCAGTACTTC.